These 24 T cell receptor beta chains share one sample of origin, sequenced in a study of CD8+ T cells in alopecia areata. RNA was isolated and reverse transcribed to cDNA, the sequencing template. Clones were sequenced by immunoSEQ multiplex PCR, and TCRdb holds only the in-frame ones, with some missing. The sample includes about 190,000 clones, over 55% seen only once; the top ten take 1%. This sample's treatment: oral pan-JAK inhibitor, 5-10 mg twice daily. The sample in question was CD4+ T cells sorted from blood, obtained at week 24, from a patient treated with tofacitinib. The receptor set was obtained from a human donor with alopecia areata.

This chain connects TRBV27 to TRBJ1-5; 7 bases line up with TRBD1. The V and J ends lost 8 bases and 1 base, in that order; junction bases with no gene match: 11. The CDR3 is 16 residues long. Germline lookup yields CDR1 MNHEY and CDR2 SMNVEV (reference sequence). The CDR3 spells CASGITGAPSNQPQHF. CDR3 nucleotide sequence: TGTGCCAGCGGAATTACAGGGGCTCCAAGCAATCAGCCCCAGCATTTT.

This clone was found a few times. The V call is TRBV6-5, the J call TRBJ1-1; D gene uncertain. From germline, CDR1 is MNHEY and CDR2 SVGAGI. The CDR3 runs 11 residues. V shed 2 bases and J shed 3 bases, with 1 base lying between them. The CDR3 loop reads CASSYDTEAFF. CDR3 DNA: TGTGCCAGCAGTTACGACACTGAAGCTTTCTTT.

The V and J genes are TRBV5-1 and TRBJ2-2; D possibly uses TRBD1 or TRBD2 (5 bases each). Germline lookup yields CDR1 SGHRS and CDR2 YFSETQ. The CDR3 is 16 amino acids. V gave up 1 base and J gave up 1 base, with 11 bases separating them. For the CDR3, the DNA is TGCGCCAGCAGCTTGACGGCAGGGAGGAACACCGGGGAGCTGTTTTTT. Protein: CASSLTAGRNTGELFF.

CDR3 in amino acids: CASSGETGGGNIQYF. The CDR3 DNA reads as TGTGCCAGCAGTGGGGAGACAGGCGGGGGAAACATTCAGTACTTC. The rearrangement uses TRBV25-1 and TRBJ2-4; TRBD2 might be the D (7 bases). V gave up 4 bases and J gave up 6 bases, with 16 bases separating them. Germline V gene data show CDR1 as MGHDK and CDR2 as SYGVNS. The CDR3 is made up of 15 amino acids. Looking up the rest from reference TRBV25-1 and TRBJ2-4 gives the full variable domain: EADIYQTPRYLVIGTGKKITLECSQTMGHDKMYWYQQDPGMELHLIHYSYGVNSTEKGDLSSESTVSRIRTEHFPLTLESARPSHTSQYLCASSGETGGGNIQYFGAGTRLSVL.

This clone is classed as medium-sized. CDR3 sequence (DNA): TGTGCCAGCTCACCACAGGGGAATGGCAATCAGCCCCAGCATTTT. Protein product: CASSPQGNGNQPQHF. V usage is TRBV18 and J usage is TRBJ1-5, with a possible D match to TRBD1 (5 bases). Germline V CDR1 and CDR2: KGHSH, LQKENI. This CDR3 is built from 15 residues. The ends were cut back, 1 base at V and 2 bases at J, with 9 bases in the middle.

The chain carries TRBV30 and TRBJ1-2; 9 nucleotides line up with TRBD1. Germline V gives CDR1 GTSNPN, CDR2 SVGIG (reference sequence). This CDR3 is built from 13 residues. Germline trimming cut 1 base from V and 8 bases from J; bases unmatched to any gene: 5. The CDR3 DNA reads as TGTGCCTGGAGTGAACAGGGGGCGAGAGGCTACACCTTC. Encoded protein: CAWSEQGARGYTF.

The CDR3 protein is CASTSGLLNEQFF. Written as DNA, the CDR3 is TGTGCCAGCACCTCGGGGCTTCTCAATGAGCAGTTCTTC. This chain links TRBV11-2 with TRBJ2-1; perhaps D is TRBD1 or TRBD2 (5 bases each). V was clipped by 7 bases and J by 6 bases, with 13 bases between them. Germline loops: CDR1 SGHAT, CDR2 FQNNGV. The CDR3 totals 13 residues.

The V gene is TRBV7-9, the J gene TRBJ2-7, with TRBD1 matching over 9 bases. Germline V gene data show CDR1 as SEHNR and CDR2 as FQNEAQ (reference sequence). V shed 4 bases, J shed 0 bases, and the junction held 7 bases outside the gene matches. CDR3 length: 16 amino acids. The chain's CDR3 is CASSWAGTGSSYEQYF. CDR3 bases: TGTGCCAGCAGCTGGGCCGGGACAGGGAGCTCCTACGAGCAGTACTTC.

V usage is TRBV7-2 and J usage is TRBJ2-3; the D call may be TRBD1 or TRBD2 (5 bases each). The CDR3 runs to 16 residues. V was shortened by 2 bases and J by 4 bases, with 16 bases between the two germline ends. Germline CDR1 SGHTA, CDR2 FQGNSA. This CDR3 reads CASSLRGPRNADTQYF. The CDR3 DNA is TGTGCCAGCAGCTTACGGGGACCGCGGAACGCAGATACGCAGTATTTT. The variable domain in full, completed from reference TRBV7-2 and TRBJ2-3, reads GAGVSQSPSNKVTEKGKDVELRCDPISGHTALYWYRQSLGQGLEFLIYFQGNSAPDKSGLPSDRFSAERTGGSVSTLTIQRTQQEDSAVYLCASSLRGPRNADTQYFGPGTRLTVL.

The rearrangement uses TRBV5-6 and TRBJ1-2, with TRBD1 identical over 7 bases. Germline V gene data show CDR1 as SGHDT and CDR2 as YYEEEE. Trimming removed 6 bases from V and 7 bases from J; junction bases left unmatched: 12. The CDR3 contains 14 residues. The CDR3 is CASIGTARVLGYTF. CDR3 coding DNA: TGTGCCAGCATCGGGACAGCAAGAGTACTTGGCTACACCTTC.

Of note for this clone: Other nucleotide sequences from this sample produce the same CDR3. The chain uses TRBV18 and TRBJ2-5; no clear D. V was shortened by 4 bases and J by 3 bases, with 3 bases between the two germline ends. The length of the CDR3 is 11 residues. Germline V gives CDR1 KGHSH, CDR2 LQKENI. The CDR3 region has the DNA TGTGCCAGCTCACTGGAAGAGACCCAGTACTTC. Protein product: CASSLEETQYF.

The CDR3: CSVEGVTEAFF. Written as DNA, the CDR3 is TGCAGCGTTGAAGGGGTCACTGAAGCTTTCTTT. V gene TRBV29-1 combines with J gene TRBJ1-1; no clear D gene. Per germline, CDR1 SQVTM and CDR2 ANQGSEA. This CDR3 has 11 amino acids. V was shortened by 1 base and J by 4 bases, with 4 bases between the two germline ends.

The V gene is TRBV5-1, the J gene TRBJ2-3; 7 bases are shared with TRBD1. Germline values: CDR1 SGHRS, CDR2 YFSETQ. The J segment lost 6 bases and the V segment lost 3 bases, leaving 7 bases of the junction unmatched. The CDR3 totals 14 residues. CDR3 nucleotides: TGCGCCAGCAGCTCCCGGGACAGCGCGGATACGCAGTATTTT. This codes for CASSSRDSADTQYF.

The V and J genes are TRBV30 and TRBJ1-2, with 10 bases fitting TRBD1. The CDR3 sequence is 17 residues long. Germline trimming cut 0 bases from V and 4 bases from J; bases unmatched to any gene: 11. From germline, CDR1 is GTSNPN and CDR2 SVGIG (reference sequence). The CDR3 loop reads CAWSVQTGGFAGYGYTF. As DNA, the CDR3 is TGTGCCTGGAGTGTGCAGACAGGGGGCTTCGCTGGCTATGGCTACACCTTC.

This chain joins TRBV6-1 and TRBJ2-7; tentative D call: TRBD1 (5 bases). Germline CDR1 reads MNHNS; CDR2 reads SASEGT. The V end lost 5 bases, the J end lost 4 bases, and 12 bases lay between the germline ends. CDR3 length equals 13 residues. Here the CDR3 reads CASSSTTAYEQYF. In DNA form, the CDR3 reads TGTGCCAGCAGTTCTACGACAGCTTACGAGCAGTACTTC.

Notes on this clone: Other DNA sequences in the same sample also yield this CDR3. This chain uses TRBV29-1 with TRBJ1-5; D uncertain. V was trimmed by 5 bases and J by 1 base, leaving 9 bases between them. The CDR3 consists of 13 residues. From germline, CDR1 is SQVTM and CDR2 ANQGSEA. In DNA form, the CDR3 reads TGCAGCGTTACCACGGGAAGCAATCAGCCCCAGCATTTT. Translation: CSVTTGSNQPQHF.

The rearrangement uses TRBV5-6 and TRBJ2-3; 7 positions agree with TRBD2. Losses at the gene ends were 2 bases for V and 2 bases for J; bases not matched to a gene: 2. The germline V gene has CDR1 SGHDT and CDR2 YYEEEE. CDR3 length: 14 amino acids. CDR3 sequence (DNA): TGTGCCAGCAGCTTAGCGGGGTTCACAGATACGCAGTATTTT. Its translation is CASSLAGFTDTQYF.

This clone was found a few times. V gene TRBV29-1 combines with J gene TRBJ2-1, with 9 nucleotides matching TRBD2. The CDR3 consists of 14 residues. Looked up from germline, CDR1 is SQVTM and CDR2 is ANQGSEA. V trimming: 5 bases; J trimming: 9 bases; junction bases outside the gene matches: 11. The CDR3 DNA reads as TGCAGCGTTTTTGGGACTAGCATTAATCGTGAGCAGTTCTTC. This sequence encodes CSVFGTSINREQFF.

This chain uses TRBV30 with TRBJ2-3; 7 bases line up with TRBD1. This CDR3 has 15 amino acids. Germline CDR1 reads GTSNPN; CDR2 reads SVGIG (reference sequence). Trimming took 3 bases from V and 2 from J; bases not matched to a gene: 8. CDR3 residues: CAWRTGYFVTDTQYF. The DNA for the CDR3 is TGTGCCTGGAGGACAGGGTATTTTGTCACAGATACGCAGTATTTT.

The rearrangement joins TRBV30 to TRBJ2-2; the D call may be TRBD1 or TRBD2 (5 bases each). Germline loops: CDR1 GTSNPN, CDR2 SVGIG (reference sequence). V was trimmed by 4 bases and J by 3 bases, leaving 15 bases between them. The CDR3 contains 15 residues. The CDR3 loop reads CAWKRGQGDTGELFF. CDR3 DNA sequence: TGTGCCTGGAAGAGAGGGCAGGGAGACACCGGGGAGCTGTTTTTT. Full variable domain (rest looked up from reference TRBV30 and TRBJ2-2): SQTIHQWPATLVQPVGSPLSLECTVEGTSNPNLYWYRQAAGRGLQLLFYSVGIGQISSEVPQNLSASRPQDRQFILSSKKLLLSDSGFYLCAWKRGQGDTGELFFGEGSRLTVL.

This chain links TRBV6-5 with TRBJ2-3, with D tentatively TRBD1 or TRBD2 (5 bases each). CDR1 is MNHEY, CDR2 SVGAGI, per germline. The CDR3 is 15 amino acids. Trimming left V 2 bases short and J 3 bases short, with 12 bases between. This CDR3 reads CASSYGGPQTDTQYF. In DNA, the CDR3 is TGTGCCAGCAGTTACGGGGGACCACAAACAGATACGCAGTATTTT.

This clone was seen only once. The CDR3 region has the DNA TGTGCCAGCCCCCCGTGGGGTCAGACCTACGAGCAGTACTTC. It translates to CASPPWGQTYEQYF. This chain joins TRBV7-9 and TRBJ2-7; D call uncertain. The germline CDR1 and CDR2 sequences are SEHNR and FQNEAQ (reference sequence). V lost 8 bases and J lost 2, with 16 bases in between. The CDR3 runs to 14 residues.

The chain is built from TRBV7-2 and TRBJ2-3; TRBD2 matches 9 bases. Germline values: CDR1 SGHTA, CDR2 FQGNSA. The junction had 2 bases not matched to a gene; V was cut back by 4 bases and J by 3 bases. The length of the CDR3 is 14 residues. The CDR3 reads CASSSGLATDTQYF. CDR3 sequence (DNA): TGTGCCAGCAGCTCGGGACTAGCAACAGATACGCAGTATTTT.

J is TRBJ1-5 and V is TRBV6-1; D call uncertain. From germline, CDR1 is MNHNS and CDR2 SASEGT. This CDR3 region has 16 residues. The germline V and J ends were trimmed by 3 bases and 3 bases, with 15 bases remaining between them. The CDR3 DNA sequence: TGTGCCAGCAGTGAGCGGGCCTTCTTTTACAATCAGCCCCAGCATTTT. Its translation: CASSERAFFYNQPQHF.